This T cell receptor beta chain derives from a study of vaccination and CD4 T cells after COVID-19. Comments on this clonotype: Its matching antigen is unknown.

Study conclusions and caveats: Recorded median SARS-CoV-2-reactive clonotype numbers increased from 21 to 38 without reaching significance.

Treatment meaning: approximately nine-day PBMC culture with coronavirus spike peptide pools or control peptides (ViraFEST assay). The CDR3 runs 15 residues. Germline assignment: CDR1 SNHLY and CDR2 FYNNEI. The V segment lost 6 bases and the J segment 2 bases; nucleotides outside the gene matches: 7. Oncomine TCR Beta short-read sequencing was applied to DNA from cultured CD4+ T cells. Extraction of genomic DNA was performed on cultured CD4+ T cells. TCRdb called the PCR reads again in MiXCR, with one record for every CDR3 protein. The sample contains over 15,000 distinct CDR3 sequences, about 70% of which appear only once.

The specimen was CD4+ T cells from blood, cultured in vitro. The receptor's source is a human donor who had recovered from COVID-19. The chain carries TRBV2 and TRBJ2-5; 9 bases match TRBD1. This CDR3 reads CASSEQGQGQETQYF. The CDR3 DNA reads TGTGCCAGCAGCGAACAGGGACAGGGACAAGAGACCCAGTACTTC.